One and the same sample provided the 3 T cell receptor beta chains below, sequenced in a study of identical twins. TCRdb fed the 5' RACE reads into MiXCR, producing one record per CDR3 protein. Of 700,000 to 950,000 distinct CDR3 sequences in the sample, more than 9% were seen once. The same specimen was also included in a second study, on yellow fever vaccine responses in identical twins.

The sequenced sample was PBMCs. The receptor set was obtained from a woman aged 18-29 years in good health.

This clonotype appeared a few times. This chain uses TRBV9 with TRBJ2-1; D unresolved. V was clipped by 4 bases and J by 2 bases, with 16 bases between them. Germline lookup yields CDR1 SGDLS and CDR2 YYNGEE. The CDR3 loop spans 16 amino acids. As DNA, the CDR3 is TGTGCCAGCAGCCCAGGCGGTGGCGGCCCCTACAATGAGCAGTTCTTC. Residues: CASSPGGGGPYNEQFF. The entire variable domain, with the rest obtained from reference TRBV9 and TRBJ2-1, is as follows: DSGVTQTPKHLITATGQRVTLRCSPRSGDLSVYWYQQSLDQGLQFLIQYYNGEERAKGNILERFSAQQFPDLHSELNLSSLELGDSALYFCASSPGGGGPYNEQFFGPGTRLTVL.

This clonotype was detected only a few times. The rearrangement uses TRBV28 and TRBJ2-3, with 10 bases identical to TRBD1. Germline V CDR1 and CDR2: MDHEN, SYDVKM. The V gene end was trimmed by 10 bases and the J gene end by 0 bases; junction bases not matched to a gene: 13. This CDR3 spans 17 amino acids. The CDR3 DNA sequence: TGTGCCACCGCGACAGGGGGCATCCTAACTAGCACAGATACGCAGTATTTT. Residues: CATATGGILTSTDTQYF.

The V and J genes are TRBV6-1 and TRBJ2-2; D perhaps matches TRBD2 (6 bases). Germline assignment: CDR1 MNHNS and CDR2 SASEGT. V was trimmed by 6 bases and J by 1 base, leaving 18 bases between them. The CDR3 is 17 residues long. CDR3 sequence: CASSKGSSGVNTGELFF. DNA of the CDR3: TGTGCCAGCAGCAAAGGCTCATCGGGAGTGAACACCGGGGAGCTGTTTTTT.